The T cell receptor (beta chain) described here comes from a study of T cells expressing NK-cell markers. Whole-study results and caveats: Clones of NKG2C+ T cells that had expanded were of unclear HCMV specificity.

Notes on this clonotype: What it binds is unknown.

As the method of synthesis, 5'RACE template switching with UMIs yielded TCR beta cDNA. TCRdb re-analyzed the 5' RACE reads; it lists each CDR3 protein once, without DNA. The specimen's table records around 470,000 distinct CDR3 sequences. CDR1 is SGHTA, CDR2 FQGNSA, per germline. The CDR3 totals 16 residues. The receptor was isolated from a woman aged 45-59 years in good health. The rearrangement joins TRBV7-2 to TRBJ2-5; TCRdb calls TRBD1, which cannot be checked without DNA. Specimen: blood T cells: a sorted CD56 or NKG2C T cell subset, CD4+ or CD8+ T cells, or bulk PBMC T cells (not recorded which). The CDR3 sequence: CASSRSPGQGWKTQYF.